The subject of this entry is one T cell receptor (beta chain). No antigen is known for it. The sample originates from a study of cytomegalovirus exposure and HLA in healthy donors. Findings of the study overall: Follow-up analysis found HLA locus-dependent TCR association rates, highest for DRB1 and lowest for HLA-C.

The junction had 21 bases not matched to a gene; V was cut back by 11 bases and J by 7 bases. The CDR3 spans 17 residues. The germline CDR1 and CDR2 sequences are ENHRY and SYGVKD. Vbeta (60) and Jbeta (13) primers were used in the PCR. The repertoire was sequenced with immunoSEQ multiplex PCR; TCRdb's copy has only in-frame clones and lacks some. The sample includes 120,000 or so clones, about 80% of them seen just once. The sequenced material came from PBMCs. The V call is TRBV10-3, the J call TRBJ2-1; 9 bases are a match to TRBD2. The TCR was taken from a man in his thirties or forties in good health and CMV-seropositive. In DNA form, the CDR3 reads TGTGCCGCCCTAGGTGGTAGCGGGAGCCCCGCGGAGAATGAGCAGTTCTTC. Residues: CAALGGSGSPAENEQFF.